This TCR beta chain was sequenced for a study of shared clonotypes between healthy human individuals. At the level of the study: Used for every donor were three CD4 naive, three CD4 memory, two CD8 naive and one CD8 memory plate.

Cells designated naive CD8 were CD45RO-negative and were positively selected for CCR7, with terminally differentiated effector memory CD45RA+ cells excluded. Nashville, Tennessee was home to all donors, each a Caucasian adult. It was approximately 0.2 ug DNA, 30,000 or so T cell genomes, that sorted-subset replicate PCRs used. Study processing details: As immunoSEQ supplied junction-only sequences (without quality scores), filtering differed. The assay was immunoSEQ multiplex PCR, and TCRdb's table has in-frame clones only and misses some. Clone size and V and J calls were adopted from that table, with D and trimming inferred from the DNA. The sample lists hundreds of thousands of clones; about 95% were seen once. In germline, CDR1 is SGHNT, CDR2 YENEEA. Trimming took 0 bases from V and 2 from J; bases not matched to a gene: 3. CDR3 length: 18 residues.

The chain couples TRBV11-3 to TRBJ2-2; TRBD2 agrees at 13 bases. This TCR was recovered from a woman in her twenties or thirties in good health. Input material: naive CD8+ T cells sorted from blood. The CDR3 loop is CASSLDRGLAGNTGELFF. CDR3 DNA sequence: TGTGCCAGCAGCTTAGATCGGGGACTAGCGGGAAACACCGGGGAGCTGTTTTTT.